What follows are 10 T cell receptor beta chains derived from one specimen sequenced in a study of blood T cell repertoires in COVID-19. TCRdb's copy holds only in-frame clones and misses some; the assay was immunoSEQ multiplex PCR. The sample carries under 350,000 clones, about 89% recorded once. The sample consisted of PBMCs or T cells enriched from blood (not recorded which). The source is a woman between 18 and 30 years old who had recovered from COVID-19.

The chain has TRBV12-3 or TRBV12-4 and TRBJ2-7; D gene unclear. The V end was cut by 6 bases, the J end by 3 bases, with 6 bases between. The length of the CDR3 is 11 residues. CDR3 coding DNA: TGTGCCAGCAGCCCTTACTACGAGCAGTACTTC. Protein: CASSPYYEQYF.

The V and J genes are TRBV28 and TRBJ2-5, with D uncertain. The CDR3 loop spans 14 amino acids. Trimming removed 5 bases from V and 5 bases from J, with 15 bases in between. Germline values: CDR1 MDHEN, CDR2 SYDVKM. The CDR3 loop is CASSTFPVRETQYF. Here the CDR3 DNA reads TGTGCCAGCAGTACCTTCCCGGTCAGGGAGACCCAGTACTTC. The full variable domain, completed using reference TRBV28 and TRBJ2-5, is DVKVTQSSRYLVKRTGEKVFLECVQDMDHENMFWYRQDPGLGLRLIYFSYDVKMKEKGDIPEGYSVSREKKERFSLILESASTNQTSMYLCASSTFPVRETQYFGPGTRLLVL.

The chain combines TRBV7-9 with TRBJ1-2; 7 bases line up with TRBD1. This CDR3 has 14 residues. The trim removed 5 bases at V and 6 bases at J, leaving 9 bases unmatched. The germline V gene has CDR1 SEHNR and CDR2 FQNEAQ (reference sequence). CDR3 sequence reads: CASSPRQGRDGYTF. CDR3 DNA sequence: TGTGCCAGCAGCCCAAGACAGGGAAGGGATGGCTACACCTTC.

V is TRBV11-2 and J is TRBJ1-2; TRBD1 aligns across 8 bases. V was clipped by 9 bases and J by 5 bases; unmatched bases: 5. CDR1 SGHAT and CDR2 FQNNGV come from the germline V gene. The length of the CDR3 is 12 residues. The CDR3 reads CASTDREYGYTF. In DNA form, the CDR3 reads TGTGCCAGTACGGACAGGGAGTATGGCTACACCTTC.

This clone was found a few times. The CDR3 loop reads CASSRVGTGTSPLHF. CDR3 bases: TGCGCCAGCAGCAGGGTTGGGACAGGCACTTCACCCCTCCACTTT. The chain carries TRBV4-1 and TRBJ1-6; 8 bases fit TRBD1. Germline CDR1 and CDR2: MGHRA and YSYEKL. The trim removed 5 bases at V and 9 bases at J, leaving 9 bases unmatched. This CDR3 is built from 15 residues.

This sequence joins TRBV19 and TRBJ1-1, with D possibly matching TRBD1 (5 bases). The CDR3 has 14 amino acids. The germline gives CDR1 LNHDA, CDR2 SQIVND (reference sequence). Between the trimmed V and J ends, which lost 6 bases and 2 bases, there was a span of 13 bases. CDR3 sequence (DNA): TGTGCCAGTAGACCATTCAGGGATAACACTGAAGCTTTCTTT. This gives the protein CASRPFRDNTEAFF.

This rearrangement joins TRBV27 to TRBJ2-1; D is perhaps TRBD2 (6 bases). Trimming took off 3 bases at V and 5 bases at J, with 11 bases between the two ends. CDR3 size: 14 residues. Germline assignment: CDR1 MNHEY and CDR2 SMNVEV (reference sequence). The CDR3 region has the DNA TGTGCCAGCAGTTTTTATAGCGGAAACAATGAGCAGTTCTTC. Translation gives CASSFYSGNNEQFF.

About this clone: This CDR3 is also generated by other DNA sequences in the sample. The chain carries TRBV7-2 and TRBJ2-2; D may be TRBD1 (6 bases). Trimming pared 1 base from V and 3 bases from J, leaving 9 bases between. The CDR3 consists of 15 residues. Looked up from germline, CDR1 is SGHTA and CDR2 is FQGNSA. In DNA, the CDR3 is TGTGCCAGCAGCTTAGGAGGGGGTTACACCGGGGAGCTGTTTTTT. This translates into CASSLGGGYTGELFF.

V and J are TRBV5-4 and TRBJ2-1; 8 bases agree with TRBD2. Germline lookup yields CDR1 SGHNT and CDR2 YYREEE (reference sequence). Trimming removed 5 bases from V and 4 bases from J; junction bases left unmatched: 8. This CDR3 is 15 amino acids long. The CDR3 nucleotides are TGTGCCAGCAGGGCCCCGGGGGGGGTGTACAATGAGCAGTTCTTC. Protein sequence: CASRAPGGVYNEQFF.

The rearrangement links TRBV19 to TRBJ2-6; 9 nucleotides line up with TRBD1. Losses at the gene ends were 6 bases for V and 3 bases for J; bases not matched to a gene: 9. The CDR3 covers 17 residues. CDR1 and CDR2 from the germline V gene are LNHDA and SQIVND (reference sequence). CDR3 in amino acids: CASRDRGGLFGANVLTF. The CDR3 DNA sequence: TGTGCCAGTAGAGACAGGGGGGGCCTTTTTGGGGCCAACGTCCTGACTTTC.